Listed here are 5 T cell receptor beta chains from one sample, sequenced in a study of T-cell memory formation after mild COVID-19. TCRdb fed the 5' RACE reads into MiXCR, producing one record per CDR3 protein. The sample holds 550,000 to 650,000 distinct CDR3 sequences; roughly 17% are singletons and the top ten take roughly 8%. The sample was PBMCs or a T cell subset sorted from them (not recorded which). All receptors derive from an adult woman who had mild COVID-19 (a few samples of this study predate the infection). Cell type and time point are not known.

This clonotype was found a few times. The J gene is TRBJ1-4, the V gene TRBV25-1; the D is unclear. The ends were cut back, 4 bases at V and 5 bases at J, with 20 bases in the middle. The CDR3 is made up of 17 amino acids. Germline V gene sequence: CDR1 MGHDK, CDR2 SYGVNS. In DNA form, the CDR3 reads TGTGCCAGCAGTGGGTTAGACTTTCTCCCAGTGAATGAAAAACTGTTTTTT. Protein: CASSGLDFLPVNEKLFF.

This clonotype was seen repeatedly, ten times or more. The V gene is TRBV5-1, the J gene TRBJ2-5; TRBD2 matches at 7 bases. The CDR3 has 15 amino acids. With 0 bases clipped from V and 1 base from J, the junction kept 3 bases outside the gene matches. Per the germline V gene, CDR1 is SGHRS and CDR2 is YFSETQ. Written as DNA, the CDR3 is TGCGCCAGCAGCTTGGTACCGGGGGGCCAAGAGACCCAGTACTTC. It specifies CASSLVPGGQETQYF.

In this sample, this clonotype turned up a few times. J is TRBJ2-3 and V is TRBV18; D call uncertain. The V and J ends lost 2 bases and 2 bases respectively, with 8 bases between them. CDR1 and CDR2 from the germline V gene are KGHSH and LQKENI. This CDR3 contains 14 residues. The DNA of the CDR3 is TGTGCCAGCTCACCATCAGAGTACACAGATACGCAGTATTTT. Encoded protein: CASSPSEYTDTQYF.

This clonotype was detected a few times. This rearrangement joins TRBV12-3 or TRBV12-4 to TRBJ2-2, with D possibly called TRBD1 or TRBD2 (6 bases each). Trimming removed 5 bases at V and 2 bases at J, with 12 bases between. The CDR3 sequence is 15 residues long. The CDR3 DNA follows: TGTGCCAGCAGTGGACGGGGGCATAACACCGGGGAGCTGTTTTTT. As protein: CASSGRGHNTGELFF.

This clonotype was detected only a few times. This chain connects TRBV7-9 to TRBJ1-2, with 8 bases that match TRBD1. Germline assignment: CDR1 SEHNR and CDR2 FQNEAQ (reference sequence). The CDR3 has 14 residues. V was pared by 5 bases and J by 3 bases, with 5 bases of the junction left unmatched. Here the CDR3 reads CASSPRQGHYGYTF. CDR3 nucleotides: TGTGCCAGCAGCCCCCGACAGGGGCACTATGGCTACACCTTC.